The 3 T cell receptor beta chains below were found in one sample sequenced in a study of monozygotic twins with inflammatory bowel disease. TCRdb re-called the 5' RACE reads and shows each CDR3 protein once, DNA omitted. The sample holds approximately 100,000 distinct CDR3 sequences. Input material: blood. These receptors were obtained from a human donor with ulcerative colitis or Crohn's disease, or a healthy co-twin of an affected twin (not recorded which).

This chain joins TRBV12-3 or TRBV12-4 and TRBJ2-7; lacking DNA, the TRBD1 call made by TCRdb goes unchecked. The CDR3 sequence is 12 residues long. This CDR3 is CASGGGTYEQYF.

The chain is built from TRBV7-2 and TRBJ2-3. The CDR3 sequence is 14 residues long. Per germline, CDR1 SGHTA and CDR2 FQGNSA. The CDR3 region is CASSLIGGTDTQYF.

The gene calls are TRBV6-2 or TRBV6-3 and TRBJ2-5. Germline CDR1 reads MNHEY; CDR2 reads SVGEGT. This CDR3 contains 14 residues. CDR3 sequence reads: CASRTRTGKETQYF.